This TCR beta chain comes out of a study of PD-L1 blockade in urothelial cancer. The V gene's germline CDR1 is LNHDA and CDR2 SQIVND (reference sequence). This CDR3 spans 15 amino acids. Losses at the gene ends were 5 bases for V and 5 bases for J; bases not matched to a gene: 8. Noted time point: pretreatment peripheral blood. Profiled with immunoSEQ multiplex PCR; TCRdb holds only in-frame clones, not every one. The sample includes fewer than 100,000 clones, 70% to 90% of them seen just once. The chain has TRBV19 and TRBJ1-5; the match to TRBD1 covers 8 bases. The source material was PBMCs, sampled around atezolizumab (anti-PD-L1) treatment. This receptor was taken from a man aged 35 to 55 with urothelial cancer. For the CDR3, the DNA is TGTGCCAGTAGTTCAGGGGGCCTCGCCTATCAGCCCCAGCATTTT. This codes for CASSSGGLAYQPQHF.